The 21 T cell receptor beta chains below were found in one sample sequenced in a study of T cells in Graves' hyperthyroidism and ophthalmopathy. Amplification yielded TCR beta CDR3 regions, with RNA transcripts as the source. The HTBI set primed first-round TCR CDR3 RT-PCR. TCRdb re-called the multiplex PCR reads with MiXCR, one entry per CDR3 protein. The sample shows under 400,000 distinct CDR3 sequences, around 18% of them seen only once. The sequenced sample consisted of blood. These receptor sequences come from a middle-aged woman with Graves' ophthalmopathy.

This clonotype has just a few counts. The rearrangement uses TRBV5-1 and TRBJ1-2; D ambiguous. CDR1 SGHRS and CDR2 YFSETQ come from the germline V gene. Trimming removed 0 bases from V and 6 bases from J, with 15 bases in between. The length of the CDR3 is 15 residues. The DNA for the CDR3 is TGCGCCAGCAGCTTGGACCCGACTCGGATAGATGGCTACACCTTC. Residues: CASSLDPTRIDGYTF. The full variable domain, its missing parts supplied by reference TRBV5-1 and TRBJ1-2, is KAGVTQTPRYLIKTRGQQVTLSCSPISGHRSVSWYQQTPGQGLQFLFEYFSETQRNKGNFPGRFSGRQFSNSRSEMNVSTLELGDSALYLCASSLDPTRIDGYTFGSGTRLTVV.

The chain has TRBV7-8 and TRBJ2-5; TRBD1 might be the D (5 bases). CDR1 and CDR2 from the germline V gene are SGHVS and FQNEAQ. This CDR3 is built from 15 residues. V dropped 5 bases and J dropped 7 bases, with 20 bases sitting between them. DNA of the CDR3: TGTGCCAGCAGCCACCAAGGGGAAAGGGAAGGGACCCAGTACTTC. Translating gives CASSHQGEREGTQYF.

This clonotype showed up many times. The CDR3 DNA reads as TGTGCCAGCAGCTCCGGGGCCAACGAGCAGTACTTC. It specifies CASSSGANEQYF. The rearrangement joins TRBV11-2 to TRBJ2-7, with D perhaps given as TRBD1 or TRBD2 (5 bases each). The CDR3 extends over 12 amino acids. V lost 4 bases and J lost 5, with 9 bases in between. Germline lookup yields CDR1 SGHAT and CDR2 FQNNGV. Full variable domain (missing parts from reference TRBV11-2 and TRBJ2-7): EAGVAQSPRYKIIEKRQSVAFWCNPISGHATLYWYQQILGQGPKLLIQFQNNGVVDDSQLPKDRFSAERLKGVDSTLKIQPAKLEDSAVYLCASSSGANEQYFGPGTRLTVT.

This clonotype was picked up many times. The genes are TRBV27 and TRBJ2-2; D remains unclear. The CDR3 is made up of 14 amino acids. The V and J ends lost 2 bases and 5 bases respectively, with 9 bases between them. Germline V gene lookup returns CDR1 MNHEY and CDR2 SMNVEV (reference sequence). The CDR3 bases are TGTGCCAGCAGTTTAGCCCCATCTACCGGGGAGCTGTTTTTT. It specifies CASSLAPSTGELFF.

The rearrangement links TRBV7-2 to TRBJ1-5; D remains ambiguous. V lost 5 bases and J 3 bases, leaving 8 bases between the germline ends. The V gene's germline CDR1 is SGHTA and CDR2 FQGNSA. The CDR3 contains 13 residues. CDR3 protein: CASSRNLNQPQHF. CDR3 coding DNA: TGTGCCAGCAGCCGAAATCTCAATCAGCCCCAGCATTTT. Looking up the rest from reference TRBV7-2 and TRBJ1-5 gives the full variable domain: GAGVSQSPSNKVTEKGKDVELRCDPISGHTALYWYRQSLGQGLEFLIYFQGNSAPDKSGLPSDRFSAERTGGSVSTLTIQRTQQEDSAVYLCASSRNLNQPQHFGDGTRLSIL.

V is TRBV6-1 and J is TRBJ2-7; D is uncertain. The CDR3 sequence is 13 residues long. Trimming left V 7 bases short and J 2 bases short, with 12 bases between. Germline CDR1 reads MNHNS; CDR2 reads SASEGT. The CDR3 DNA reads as TGTGCCAGCAAGGGCGCACAGACCTACGAGCAGTACTTC. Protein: CASKGAQTYEQYF.

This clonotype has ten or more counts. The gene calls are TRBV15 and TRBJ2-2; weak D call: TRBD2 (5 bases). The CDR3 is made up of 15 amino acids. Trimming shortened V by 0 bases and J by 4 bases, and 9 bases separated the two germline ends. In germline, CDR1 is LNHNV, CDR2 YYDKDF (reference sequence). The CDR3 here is CATSRDRGFTGELFF. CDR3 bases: TGTGCCACCAGCAGAGATAGAGGGTTCACCGGGGAGCTGTTTTTT.

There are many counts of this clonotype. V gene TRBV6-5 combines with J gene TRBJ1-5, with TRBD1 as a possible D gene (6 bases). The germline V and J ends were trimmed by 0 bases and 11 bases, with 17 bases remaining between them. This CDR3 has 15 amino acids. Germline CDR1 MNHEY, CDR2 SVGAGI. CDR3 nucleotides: TGTGCCAGCAGTTACTCGGTTGTCAGGGGTGGGTCCCAGCATTTT. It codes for CASSYSVVRGGSQHF.

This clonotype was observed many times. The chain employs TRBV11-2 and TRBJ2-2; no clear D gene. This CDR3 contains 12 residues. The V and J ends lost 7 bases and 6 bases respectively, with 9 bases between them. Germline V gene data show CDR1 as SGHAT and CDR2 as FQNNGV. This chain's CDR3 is CASILLAGELFF. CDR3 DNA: TGTGCCAGCATCCTTCTGGCCGGGGAGCTGTTTTTT.

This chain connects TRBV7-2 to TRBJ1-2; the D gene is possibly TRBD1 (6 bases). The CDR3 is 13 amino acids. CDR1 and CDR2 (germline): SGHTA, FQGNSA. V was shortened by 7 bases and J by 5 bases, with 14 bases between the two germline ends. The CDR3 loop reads CASISGGQYGYTF. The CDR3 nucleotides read TGTGCCAGCATTTCCGGGGGGCAATATGGCTACACCTTC.

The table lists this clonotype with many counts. CDR3 residues: CSVEDRVDYGYTF. As DNA, the CDR3 is TGCAGCGTTGAAGACAGGGTGGACTATGGCTACACCTTC. The rearrangement uses TRBV29-1 and TRBJ1-2; the D gene is possibly TRBD1 (5 bases). Germline lookup yields CDR1 SQVTM and CDR2 ANQGSEA. This CDR3 has 13 amino acids. The V gene lost 0 bases and the J gene lost 3 bases, with 8 bases spanning the gap.

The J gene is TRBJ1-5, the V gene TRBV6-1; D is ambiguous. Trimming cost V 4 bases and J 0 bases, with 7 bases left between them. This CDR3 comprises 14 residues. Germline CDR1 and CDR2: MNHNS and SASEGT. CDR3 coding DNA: TGTGCCAGCAGTGTAGACGGTAGCAATCAGCCCCAGCATTTT. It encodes CASSVDGSNQPQHF.

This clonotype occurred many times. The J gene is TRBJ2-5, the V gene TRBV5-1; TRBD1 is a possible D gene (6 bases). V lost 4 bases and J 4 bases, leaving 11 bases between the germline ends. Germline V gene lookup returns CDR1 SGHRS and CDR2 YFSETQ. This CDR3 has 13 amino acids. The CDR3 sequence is CASSTNRAETQYF. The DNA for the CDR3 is TGCGCCAGCAGCACCAACAGGGCAGAGACCCAGTACTTC. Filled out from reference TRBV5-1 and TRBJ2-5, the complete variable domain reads KAGVTQTPRYLIKTRGQQVTLSCSPISGHRSVSWYQQTPGQGLQFLFEYFSETQRNKGNFPGRFSGRQFSNSRSEMNVSTLELGDSALYLCASSTNRAETQYFGPGTRLLVL.

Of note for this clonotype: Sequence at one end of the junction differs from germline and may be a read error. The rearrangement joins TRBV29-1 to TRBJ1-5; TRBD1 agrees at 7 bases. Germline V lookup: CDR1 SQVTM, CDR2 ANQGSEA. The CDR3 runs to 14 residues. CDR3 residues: CSVGTVNSNQPQRF. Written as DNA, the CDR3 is TGCAGCGTCGGGACAGTGAATAGCAATCAGCCCCAGCGTTTT.

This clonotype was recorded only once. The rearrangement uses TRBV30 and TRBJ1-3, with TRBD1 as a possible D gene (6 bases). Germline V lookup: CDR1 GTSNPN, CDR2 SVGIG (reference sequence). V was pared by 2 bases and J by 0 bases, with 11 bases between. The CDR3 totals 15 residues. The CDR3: CAWSHTGHSGNTIYF. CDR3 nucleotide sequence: TGTGCCTGGAGTCATACAGGGCACTCTGGAAACACCATATATTTT.

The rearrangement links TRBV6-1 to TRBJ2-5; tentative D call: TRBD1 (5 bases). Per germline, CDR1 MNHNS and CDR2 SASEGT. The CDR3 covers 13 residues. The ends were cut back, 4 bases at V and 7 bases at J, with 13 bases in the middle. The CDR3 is CASSVLEQGTQYF. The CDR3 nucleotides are TGTGCCAGCAGTGTCCTAGAGCAGGGGACCCAGTACTTC.

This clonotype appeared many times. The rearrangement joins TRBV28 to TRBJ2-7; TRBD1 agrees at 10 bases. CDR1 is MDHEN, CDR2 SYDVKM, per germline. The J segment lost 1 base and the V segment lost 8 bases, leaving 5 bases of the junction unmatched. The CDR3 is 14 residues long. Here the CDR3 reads CASGVGQGSYEQYF. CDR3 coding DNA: TGTGCCAGCGGGGTGGGACAGGGGTCCTACGAGCAGTACTTC.

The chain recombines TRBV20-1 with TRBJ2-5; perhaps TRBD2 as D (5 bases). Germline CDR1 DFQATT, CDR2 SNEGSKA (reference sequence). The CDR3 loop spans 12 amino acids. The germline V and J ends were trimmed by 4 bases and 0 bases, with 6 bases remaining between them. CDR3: CSANGNQETQYF. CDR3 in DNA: TGCAGTGCTAACGGGAACCAAGAGACCCAGTACTTC.

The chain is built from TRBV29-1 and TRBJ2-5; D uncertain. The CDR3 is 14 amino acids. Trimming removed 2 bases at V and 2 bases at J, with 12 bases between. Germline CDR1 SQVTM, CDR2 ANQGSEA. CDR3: CSVEIRTEQETQYF. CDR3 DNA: TGCAGCGTTGAAATTCGGACGGAACAAGAGACCCAGTACTTC.

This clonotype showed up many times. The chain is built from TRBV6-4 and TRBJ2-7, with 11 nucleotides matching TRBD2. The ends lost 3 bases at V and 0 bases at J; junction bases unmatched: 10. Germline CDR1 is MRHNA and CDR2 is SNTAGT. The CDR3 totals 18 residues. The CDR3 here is CASSDRLAGGTRSYEQYF. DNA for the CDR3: TGTGCCAGCAGTGATCGGCTAGCGGGAGGCACCCGCTCCTACGAGCAGTACTTC.

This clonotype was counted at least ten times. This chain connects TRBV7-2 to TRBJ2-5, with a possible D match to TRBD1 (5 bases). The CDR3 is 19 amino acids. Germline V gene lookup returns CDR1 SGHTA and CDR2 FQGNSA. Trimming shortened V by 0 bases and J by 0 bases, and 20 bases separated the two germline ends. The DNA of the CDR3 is TGTGCCAGCAGCTTAGCGTTCCAGGGATCCAGGCCCAACCAAGAGACCCAGTACTTC. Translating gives CASSLAFQGSRPNQETQYF.